This T cell receptor (beta chain) emerged from a study of regulatory T cells in long-lasting Graves disease. V lost 6 bases to trimming and J lost 5 bases, with 16 bases between them. The germline gives CDR1 DFQATT, CDR2 SNEGSKA (reference sequence). There are 13 residues in the CDR3. With iRepertoire HTBI primers and Arm-PCR of CDR3 regions, TCR beta libraries were built. TCRdb used MiXCR to reprocess the multiplex PCR reads, holding one entry per CDR3 protein. The table lists fewer than 400,000 distinct CDR3 sequences, roughly 21% of them singletons. Time point meaning: persistent/refractory GD, antithyroid drugs over 5 years with positive TRAb. TCR sequences were obtained from RNA taken from PBMCs. Patients met American Thyroid Association criteria for Graves' disease. Study outcomes and limitations: The TCR repertoire of persistent Graves' patients was less diverse than that of newly diagnosed ones.

This clonotype was found a few times. Its antigen is as yet unknown. The origin of this receptor is a female donor with Graves disease. The chain uses TRBV20-1 and TRBJ1-1; D might be TRBD1 (5 bases). The source was peripheral blood mononuclear cells (PBMCs), collected when the disease was refractory, from a patient treated with antithyroid drugs. CDR3 bases: TGCAGTGCCCCCTACACCTGGGGGACTGAAGCTTTCTTT. Encoded protein: CSAPYTWGTEAFF.